A selection of T cell receptor beta chains follows, all from one sample in a study of blood T cell repertoires in COVID-19. TCRdb's table, derived via immunoSEQ multiplex PCR, lists solely in-frame clones and lacks some. The sample includes about 150,000 clones, around 83% seen only once; the top ten take around 10%. Input material: peripheral blood. All receptors derive from a woman aged 60 to 75 with COVID-19, enrolled during active disease. Each CDR3 is given with its conserved first and last residue. Each record gives: J gene, V gene, clone size, CDR3 protein. Clone sizes are given selectively: once, few, many, or a class where the clone is expanded.

TRBJ2-2,TRBV6-5,.,CASNGGRITGELFF
TRBJ1-1,TRBV29-1,.,CSGSRGVEAFF
TRBJ1-5,TRBV7-8,.,CASSLAERRRGLYSNQPQHF
TRBJ1-1,TRBV3-1/TRBV3-2,.,CASSGTLNTEAFF
TRBJ2-5,TRBV5-1,.,CASSLGRIQETQYF
TRBJ2-2,TRBV5-1,.,CASINKTSGNTGELFF
TRBJ2-2,TRBV24-1,.,CATSDFRQLGELFF
TRBJ1-3,TRBV5-1,few,CASTPTGGNGGTIYF
TRBJ1-1,TRBV9,few,CASSISDRATEAFF
TRBJ1-2,TRBV28,.,CASSSSGGIGYTF
TRBJ1-5,TRBV27,.,CASRDRVGNQPQHF
TRBJ1-1,TRBV19,.,CASSSGLGTEAFF
TRBJ1-6,TRBV19,.,CASSDRVYSPLHF
TRBJ1-4,TRBV29-1,.,CSVETNEKLFF
TRBJ1-4,TRBV19,.,CASKGVTNEKLFF
TRBJ1-1,TRBV7-3,.,CASSLYAGNTEAFF
TRBJ1-3,TRBV3-1/TRBV3-2,.,CASSYWTHRSGNTIYF
TRBJ2-3,TRBV27,.,CASSSPSGSFTDTQYF
TRBJ1-4,TRBV7-2,once,CASSLLGGQEKLFF
TRBJ1-6,TRBV7-9,.,CASSQGSGSPLHF
TRBJ2-7,TRBV5-1,.,CASSLLSGRQGGYEQYF
TRBJ1-2,TRBV4-2,.,CASVLSPTDSYGYTF
TRBJ1-2,TRBV29-1,.,CSTGRSQVGYTF
TRBJ1-1,TRBV2,.,CASSRTETTEAFF
TRBJ2-1,TRBV9,.,CASSVQVRRDEQFF
TRBJ1-4,TRBV4-2,few,CASSQVGGGEKLFF
TRBJ2-1,TRBV24-1,.,CATSDFSGTRNEQFF
TRBJ2-2,TRBV3-1/TRBV3-2,.,CASSQDRAWTTKLNTGELFF
TRBJ1-2,TRBV12-5,.,CASGSLGGGTLGYTF
TRBJ2-1,TRBV7-2,.,CASSLATVYEQFF
TRBJ2-7,TRBV9,.,CASSVGGSGNSYEQYF
TRBJ1-5,TRBV6-5,.,CASTQGGVQHF
TRBJ2-2,TRBV30,.,CAWRTGITTGELFF
TRBJ2-3,TRBV29-1,.,CSVENAGQHPTDTQYF
TRBJ1-2,TRBV6-1,.,CASSDRTGAFYGYTF
TRBJ1-2,TRBV5-5,once,CASSLWDREDYTF
TRBJ2-5,TRBV15,.,CATSSGTTGGETQYF
TRBJ2-3,TRBV4-2,once,CASSQDFGRGSTDTQYF
TRBJ1-5,TRBV6-2/TRBV6-3,.,CASSYVGQLNQPQHF
TRBJ1-2,TRBV6-2/TRBV6-3,.,CASSYSATGVGGYTF
TRBJ1-2,TRBV29-1,.,CSVEEGKGADYGYTF
TRBJ1-1,TRBV14,.,CASSPRTGGFVNTEAFF
TRBJ1-2,TRBV5-6,once,CASSDRVTEGYTF
TRBJ1-2,TRBV5-1,.,CASSLSAGNYGYTF
TRBJ2-7,TRBV7-8,.,CASSLEGGAYEQYF
TRBJ1-1,TRBV4-1,.,CASSQPTTGKTEAFF
TRBJ1-1,TRBV27,.,CASSRDREAFF
TRBJ1-5,TRBV3-1/TRBV3-2,once,CASSQGTVKNQPQHF
TRBJ1-2,TRBV5-6,once,CASSLFGQGVLPSGYTF
TRBJ1-1,TRBV4-1,.,CASSQDDEAGRITEAFF